This T cell receptor (beta chain) was sequenced during a study of T cells in localized non-small cell lung cancer. The repertoire was sequenced with immunoSEQ multiplex PCR; TCRdb's copy has only in-frame clones and lacks some. The sample lists 75,000 to 80,000 clones; over 75% were seen once. The TCR comes from an older female donor with stage I lung adenocarcinoma. This material consisted of peripheral blood, taken before any cancer treatment.

The CDR3 sequence is CSVARADANNEQFF. CDR3 coding DNA: TGCAGCGTCGCTAGGGCGGACGCCAACAATGAGCAGTTCTTC. This chain links TRBV29-1 with TRBJ2-1, with D unresolved. The germline V and J ends were trimmed by 6 bases and 5 bases, with 17 bases remaining between them. CDR1 is SQVTM and CDR2 is ANQGSEA in the germline V gene. CDR3 size: 14 residues.